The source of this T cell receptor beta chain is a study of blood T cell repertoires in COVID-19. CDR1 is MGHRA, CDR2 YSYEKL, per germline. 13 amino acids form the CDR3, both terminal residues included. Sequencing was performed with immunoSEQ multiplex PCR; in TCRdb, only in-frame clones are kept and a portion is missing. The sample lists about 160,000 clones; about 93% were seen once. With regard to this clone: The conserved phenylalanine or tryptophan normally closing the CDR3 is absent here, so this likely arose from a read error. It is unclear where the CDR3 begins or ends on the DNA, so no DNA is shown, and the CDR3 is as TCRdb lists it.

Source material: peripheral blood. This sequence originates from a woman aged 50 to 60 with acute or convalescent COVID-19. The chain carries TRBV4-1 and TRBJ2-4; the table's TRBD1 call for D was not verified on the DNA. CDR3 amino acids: CASSQGPGTGVFV.